This T cell receptor (beta chain) was found in a study of long-term antiretroviral therapy in people with HIV. Regarding the study as a whole: Clonotypes expanded prior to ART showed repertoire dominance at all sampled time points.

Comments on this clone: What it binds is not known.

Trimming pared 6 bases from V and 4 bases from J, leaving 15 bases between. Germline-derived CDR1 and CDR2 are SNHLY and FYNNEI. This CDR3 has 14 amino acids. They ran version v3.0 of the immunoSEQ assay at survey level. Only in-frame clones appear in the TCRdb table, and some are missing; sequencing was by immunoSEQ multiplex PCR. The sample includes fewer than 40,000 clones, approximately 85% of them seen just once. The receptor's source is a woman aged 50 to 65 with HIV. The chain uses TRBV2 and TRBJ1-2, with TRBD1 as a possible D gene (6 bases). This specimen consisted of unsorted PBMCs, obtained 3.1 years after starting antiretroviral therapy. This CDR3 is CASRDPGAGYGYTF. CDR3 in DNA: TGTGCCAGCAGGGACCCGGGGGCTGGCTATGGCTACACCTTC.